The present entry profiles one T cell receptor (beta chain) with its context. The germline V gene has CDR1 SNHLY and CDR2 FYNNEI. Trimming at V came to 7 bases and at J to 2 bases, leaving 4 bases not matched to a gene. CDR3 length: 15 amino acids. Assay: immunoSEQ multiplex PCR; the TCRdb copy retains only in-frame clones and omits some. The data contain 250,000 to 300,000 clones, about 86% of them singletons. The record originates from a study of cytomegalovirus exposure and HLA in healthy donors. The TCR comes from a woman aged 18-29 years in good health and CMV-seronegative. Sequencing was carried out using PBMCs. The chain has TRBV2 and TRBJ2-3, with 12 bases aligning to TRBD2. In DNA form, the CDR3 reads TGTGCCAGCACTAGACTAGCGGGAGCCACAGATACGCAGTATTTT. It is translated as CASTRLAGATDTQYF. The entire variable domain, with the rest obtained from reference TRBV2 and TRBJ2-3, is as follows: EPEVTQTPSHQVTQMGQEVILRCVPISNHLYFYWYRQILGQKVEFLVSFYNNEISEKSEIFDDQFSVERPDGSNFTLKIRSTKLEDSAMYFCASTRLAGATDTQYFGPGTRLTVL.